One and the same sample provided the 9 T cell receptor beta chains below, sequenced in a study of shared clonotypes between healthy human individuals. Generated by immunoSEQ multiplex PCR, the TCRdb table keeps only in-frame clones and is missing some. The sample lists 1.5 million to 2.5 million clones, about 95% occurring once. Naive CD8 cells were CD45RO-negative, positively selected for CCR7, excluding terminally differentiated effector memory CD45RA+ cells. Source material: naive CD8+ T cells sorted from blood. The origin of the receptors is a man aged 18 to 29 in good health.

The V and J genes are TRBV28 and TRBJ1-6; D remains unclear. Trimming cost V 6 bases and J 1 base, with 13 bases left between them. The CDR3 contains 16 residues. The V gene's germline CDR1 is MDHEN and CDR2 SYDVKM. CDR3 sequence: CASSPVFKSYNSPLHF. In nucleotides, the CDR3 is TGTGCCAGCAGCCCTGTGTTCAAATCCTATAATTCACCCCTCCACTTT.

The chain combines TRBV5-1 with TRBJ2-7; 7 positions match TRBD1. V lost 3 bases to trimming and J lost 6 bases; unmatched junction nucleotides: 3. Germline V gene sequence: CDR1 SGHRS, CDR2 YFSETQ. This CDR3 is 12 amino acids long. CDR3 sequence reads: CASSWTGFEQYF. CDR3 sequence (DNA): TGCGCCAGCAGCTGGACAGGTTTCGAGCAGTACTTC.

This chain uses TRBV15 with TRBJ2-1; weak D call: TRBD1 (5 bases). The CDR3 sequence is 16 residues long. With 7 bases removed from V and 2 bases from J, the gap between germline ends came to 18 bases. Looked up from germline, CDR1 is LNHNV and CDR2 is YYDKDF (reference sequence). The DNA of the CDR3 is TGTGCCACCACCAACCAAAAAAGCAGGGCCTACAATGAGCAGTTCTTC. This codes for CATTNQKSRAYNEQFF.

The chain joins TRBV11-2 to TRBJ2-5, with D hard to call. Per germline, CDR1 SGHAT and CDR2 FQNNGV. Trimming removed 7 bases from V and 0 bases from J, with 12 bases in between. The CDR3 consists of 14 residues. The CDR3 DNA reads TGTGCCAGCACCTTCGATAGGTACCAAGAGACCCAGTACTTC. This gives the protein CASTFDRYQETQYF.

The chain carries TRBV7-9 and TRBJ2-2, with TRBD1 matching 8 bases. V lost 5 bases and J lost 7; bases outside the gene matches: 12. The germline CDR1 and CDR2 sequences are SEHNR and FQNEAQ (reference sequence). This CDR3 has 16 residues. The chain's CDR3 is CASSGFQTGVDGELFF. The CDR3 nucleotides are TGTGCCAGCAGCGGTTTTCAGACAGGGGTGGACGGGGAGCTGTTTTTT.

V and J are TRBV6-5 and TRBJ2-1; D gene ambiguous. This CDR3 has 12 residues. V gave up 2 bases and J gave up 9 bases, with 8 bases separating them. Germline V gene sequence: CDR1 MNHEY, CDR2 SVGAGI. CDR3 region: CASSYKPGEQFF. The CDR3 nucleotides are TGTGCCAGCAGTTACAAGCCGGGTGAGCAGTTCTTC.

The rearrangement uses TRBV5-4 and TRBJ2-5; 9 nucleotides agree with TRBD2. The CDR3 runs to 15 residues. The J segment lost 4 bases and the V segment lost 7 bases, leaving 11 bases of the junction unmatched. CDR1 and CDR2 from the germline V gene are SGHNT and YYREEE (reference sequence). CDR3 protein: CASSSGLADRETQYF. The CDR3 DNA sequence: TGTGCCAGCTCCTCGGGACTAGCTGACCGAGAGACCCAGTACTTC.

The genes are TRBV5-1 and TRBJ1-1, with 7 positions matching TRBD1. V lost 3 bases to trimming and J lost 0 bases; unmatched junction nucleotides: 5. The CDR3 covers 15 residues. Germline CDR1 SGHRS, CDR2 YFSETQ. CDR3 loop: CASSWNRGMNTEAFF. CDR3 DNA sequence: TGCGCCAGCAGCTGGAACAGGGGTATGAACACTGAAGCTTTCTTT.

This rearrangement joins TRBV30 to TRBJ2-1; perhaps TRBD1 as D (5 bases). Germline CDR1 and CDR2: GTSNPN and SVGIG (reference sequence). The CDR3 sequence is 13 residues long. The germline V and J ends were trimmed by 0 bases and 5 bases, with 8 bases remaining between them. As DNA, the CDR3 is TGTGCCTGGAGTGTACTGGGGCACAATGAGCAGTTCTTC. Protein: CAWSVLGHNEQFF.